The 16 T cell receptor beta chains presented below share a single source sample, sequenced in a study of OX40 agonist ivuxolimab in advanced cancers. The method was immunoSEQ multiplex PCR; TCRdb's version includes in-frame clones alone and lacks a portion of them. The sample consists of approximately 82,000 clones, about 86% of them appearing once. The source was CD4+ or CD8+ T cells sorted from blood, collected in a trial of the OX40 agonist ivuxolimab. The receptor set was obtained from an adult with an advanced solid tumor such as melanoma, head and neck, liver or kidney cancer.

Concerning this clone itself: Other nucleotide sequences from this sample produce the same CDR3. V is TRBV5-4 and J is TRBJ2-3, with unresolved D. CDR1 is SGHNT and CDR2 is YYREEE in the germline V gene (reference sequence). The CDR3 is 12 residues long. Trimming took off 2 bases at V and 6 bases at J, with 7 bases between the two ends. CDR3 in amino acids: CASSLSTDTQYF. The CDR3 bases are TGTGCCAGCAGCTTATCTACGGATACGCAGTATTTT.

This sequence joins TRBV7-8 and TRBJ2-7; D is ambiguous. Germline assignment: CDR1 SGHVS and CDR2 FQNEAQ. V gave up 5 bases and J gave up 0 bases, with 5 bases separating them. This CDR3 is 12 amino acids long. The CDR3 nucleotides are TGTGCCAGCAGCCTTAGCTCCTACGAGCAGTACTTC. It specifies CASSLSSYEQYF.

This clone was recorded once. This chain joins TRBV6-6 and TRBJ2-7; D ambiguous. V was shortened by 6 bases and J by 2 bases, with 11 bases between the two germline ends. The CDR3 contains 13 residues. The V gene's germline CDR1 is MNHNY and CDR2 SVGAGI (reference sequence). The CDR3 spells CASSLDGTYEQYF. DNA of the CDR3: TGTGCCAGCAGCCTTGATGGTACCTACGAGCAGTACTTC.

This clone occurred once. V and J are TRBV4-1 and TRBJ2-3, with D possibly being TRBD2 (6 bases). V lost 4 bases, J lost 0 bases, and 17 bases lay in between. CDR1 MGHRA and CDR2 YSYEKL come from the germline V gene. The CDR3 is 17 residues long. The CDR3 region is CASSPTGGASSTDTQYF. CDR3 nucleotide sequence: TGCGCCAGCAGCCCGACGGGCGGGGCCTCTAGCACAGATACGCAGTATTTT.

The rearrangement joins TRBV11-3 to TRBJ2-2; D is unresolved. V dropped 2 bases and J dropped 5 bases, with 12 bases sitting between them. The CDR3 is made up of 15 amino acids. The germline V gene encodes CDR1 SGHNT and CDR2 YENEEA. CDR3 sequence: CASSLTLLGTGELFF. The CDR3 nucleotides read TGTGCCAGCAGCTTAACCCTTCTGGGGACCGGGGAGCTGTTTTTT.

The chain's CDR3 is CASSEVPRTDTQYF. CDR3 sequence (DNA): TGTGCCAGCAGTGAAGTCCCCCGCACAGATACGCAGTATTTT. The V and J genes are TRBV2 and TRBJ2-3; D remains unclear. The CDR3 is 14 residues long. The V gene lost 1 base and the J gene lost 1 base, with 6 bases spanning the gap. Germline V CDR1 and CDR2: SNHLY, FYNNEI.

In this sample, this clone turned up a few times. This chain links TRBV2 with TRBJ1-2, with D hard to call. V shed 3 bases and J shed 4 bases, with 9 bases lying between them. Germline V gives CDR1 SNHLY, CDR2 FYNNEI. The CDR3 spans 13 residues. The CDR3 protein is CASSDKGPYGYTF. The CDR3 DNA follows: TGTGCCAGCAGTGATAAGGGTCCCTATGGCTACACCTTC.

J is TRBJ2-5 and V is TRBV5-5; D not certain. Trimming shortened V by 0 bases and J by 1 base, and 4 bases separated the two germline ends. The germline CDR1 and CDR2 sequences are SGHKS and YYEKEE (reference sequence). The CDR3 is 13 residues long. CDR3 sequence reads: CASSLASQETQYF. CDR3 sequence (DNA): TGTGCCAGCAGCTTGGCAAGCCAAGAGACCCAGTACTTC. Based on the CDR3 plus reference TRBV5-5 and TRBJ2-5, the full variable domain is DAGVTQSPTHLIKTRGQQVTLRCSPISGHKSVSWYQQVLGQGPQFIFQYYEKEERGRGNFPDRFSARQFPNYSSELNVNALLLGDSALYLCASSLASQETQYFGPGTRLLVL.

The rearrangement uses TRBV5-8 and TRBJ2-7; 10 bases map to TRBD2. V shed 0 bases and J 5 bases; nucleotides not matched to a gene: 11. The germline gives CDR1 SGHTS, CDR2 YDEGEE. This CDR3 spans 17 amino acids. CDR3 sequence (DNA): TGTGCCAGCAGCTTGGCTTTGGCTCTAGCGGGAGCCCACGAGCAGTACTTC. Protein: CASSLALALAGAHEQYF. Drawing the rest from reference TRBV5-8 and TRBJ2-7, the complete variable domain is EAGVTQSPTHLIKTRGQQATLRCSPISGHTSVYWYQQALGLGLQFLLWYDEGEERNRGNFPPRFSGRQFPNYSSELNVNALELEDSALYLCASSLALALAGAHEQYFGPGTRLTVT.

Written as DNA, the CDR3 is TGTGCCAGCAGTCCACCCCAGCCCCAGCATTTT. Protein product: CASSPPQPQHF. The chain has TRBV27 and TRBJ1-5; D remains ambiguous. The CDR3 loop spans 11 amino acids. The germline V and J ends were trimmed by 5 bases and 7 bases, with 6 bases remaining between them. The germline V gene encodes CDR1 MNHEY and CDR2 SMNVEV (reference sequence).

This clone was observed a few times. The rearrangement links TRBV11-2 to TRBJ2-7; perhaps TRBD1 as D (5 bases). In germline, CDR1 is SGHAT, CDR2 FQNNGV. This CDR3 is built from 13 residues. Trimming left V 1 base short and J 5 bases short, with 9 bases between. The DNA of the CDR3 is TGTGCCAGCAGCTTAGGGGGCAGGGACGAGCAGTACTTC. It encodes CASSLGGRDEQYF.

This chain connects TRBV7-3 to TRBJ1-1; D is uncertain. There are 13 residues in the CDR3. CDR1 is SGHTA and CDR2 is FQGTGA in the germline V gene. Trimming took 4 bases from V and 1 from J, leaving 7 bases between them. The CDR3 is CASSSGTNTEAFF. CDR3 bases: TGTGCCAGCAGCTCGGGAACGAACACTGAAGCTTTCTTT.

The chain combines TRBV5-5 with TRBJ1-4; D remains ambiguous. The CDR3 covers 15 residues. CDR1 is SGHKS and CDR2 is YYEKEE in the germline V gene (reference sequence). Between the trimmed V and J ends, which lost 1 base and 7 bases, there was a span of 14 bases. DNA for the CDR3: TGTGCCAGCAGCTTGTTACAGATCCCCGGTGAAAAACTGTTTTTT. It translates to CASSLLQIPGEKLFF.

The V gene is TRBV5-1, the J gene TRBJ1-3; TRBD1 is a possible D gene (6 bases). Trimming left V 4 bases short and J 0 bases short, with 23 bases between. The CDR3 spans 19 residues. Germline V gives CDR1 SGHRS, CDR2 YFSETQ. As DNA, the CDR3 is TGCGCCAGCAGCGTAGGACTCGGCAGGGGTCAAACCTCTGGAAACACCATATATTTT. Translating gives CASSVGLGRGQTSGNTIYF.

This clone appeared a few times. This sample also contains other DNA sequences that code for the same CDR3. The chain uses TRBV9 and TRBJ1-1; D gene unclear. Looked up from germline, CDR1 is SGDLS and CDR2 is YYNGEE. This CDR3 is built from 13 residues. Trimming pared 4 bases from V and 2 bases from J, leaving 9 bases between. Here the CDR3 DNA reads TGTGCCAGCAGCCCCACGGGAAACACTGAAGCTTTCTTT. Encoded protein: CASSPTGNTEAFF.

This chain uses TRBV6-6 with TRBJ1-1, with D perhaps TRBD1 (5 bases). Germline CDR1 reads MNHNY; CDR2 reads SVGAGI (reference sequence). Between the trimmed V and J ends, which lost 4 bases and 9 bases, there was a span of 12 bases. The length of the CDR3 is 12 residues. The CDR3 bases are TGTGCCAGCAGTTCCTCGGAGGGGAAAGCTTTCTTT. This translates into CASSSSEGKAFF.